This is a list of T cell receptor beta chains from one sample in a study of blood T cell repertoires in COVID-19. Measured with immunoSEQ multiplex PCR; TCRdb has only the in-frame clones, and not every one. The repertoire has fewer than 300,000 clones, around 89% of them found once; the top ten carry under 10%. Material for sequencing was PBMCs or T cells enriched from blood (not recorded which). These receptors came from a man in his forties who had recovered from COVID-19. The CDR3 runs from the conserved cysteine through the conserved F or W. D genes are given only for firm matches. Some rows have no size entry. The others give once, few or many, or a class for an expanded clone.

NA | TRBJ1-2 | NA | TRBV19 | TGTGCCAGTAGTGATGATCAGGGTACCTATGGCTACACCTTC | CASSDDQGTYGYTF
NA | TRBJ2-5 | TRBD1 | TRBV28 | TGTGCCAGCAGCCTGGGACAGGGGTTTCGAGAGACCCAGTACTTC | CASSLGQGFRETQYF
NA | TRBJ2-3 | NA | TRBV29-1 | TGCAGCGTCGTTTTAGAAGATACGCAGTATTTT | CSVVLEDTQYF
once | TRBJ1-1 | NA | TRBV5-1 | TGCGCCAGCAGCCAAATGGCAGATGGTTATCCTGAAGCTTTCTTT | CASSQMADGYPEAFF
NA | TRBJ1-6 | TRBD1 | TRBV10-3 | TGTGCCATCAGTGAAAGGGACAGGGCATATAATTCACCCCTCCACTTT | CAISERDRAYNSPLHF
NA | TRBJ1-1 | NA | TRBV4-1 | TGCGCCAGCAGCCAAGATTCGGAAGCTTTCTTT | CASSQDSEAFF
few | TRBJ1-3 | NA | TRBV4-2 | TGTGCCAGCAGCCAAGTTCCAACTCTTCGAAACTCTGGAAACACCATATATTTT | CASSQVPTLRNSGNTIYF
NA | TRBJ1-3 | NA | TRBV6-6 | TGTGCCAGCGAGTCCAACTCTGGAAACACCATATATTTT | CASESNSGNTIYF
NA | TRBJ1-1 | TRBD1 | TRBV27 | TGTGCCAGCACCATACAGGGGCCGAACACTGAAGCTTTCTTT | CASTIQGPNTEAFF
NA | TRBJ2-5 | TRBD2 | TRBV25-1 | TGTGCCAGCAGTGCCCTAGCGGGGCCTCAAGAGACCCAGTACTTC | CASSALAGPQETQYF
few | TRBJ2-2 | NA | TRBV6-2/TRBV6-3 | TGTGCCAGCAGTTATGGGACATCGAACACCGGGGAGCTGTTTTTT | CASSYGTSNTGELFF
NA | TRBJ1-2 | TRBD1 | TRBV5-6 | TGTGCCAGCAGCACCTGGGTAGGGGGCTCTCAAGGCTACACCTTC | CASSTWVGGSQGYTF
NA | TRBJ1-5 | NA | TRBV7-6 | TGTGCCAGCAGCCCGGATCGGGGGGGTAATGGCAATCAGCCCCAGCATTTT | CASSPDRGGNGNQPQHF
NA | TRBJ2-5 | TRBD2 | TRBV4-1 | TGCGCCAGCAGCCAAGGGACTAGCGTATTTCAAGAGACCCAGTACTTC | CASSQGTSVFQETQYF
NA | TRBJ2-5 | NA | TRBV10-3 | TGTGCCATCAGTGAGCCCCGGACTATTGGGAGGGAGACCCAGTACTTC | CAISEPRTIGRETQYF
once | TRBJ2-3 | TRBD2 | TRBV29-1 | TGCAGCATGACTAGCGGGGGGGATGCAGATACGCAGTATTTT | CSMTSGGDADTQYF
once | TRBJ2-3 | NA | TRBV28 | TGTGCCAGCAGTTTTGACCCCCGGCAGGGAAATTTAGGAGATACGCAGTATTTT | CASSFDPRQGNLGDTQYF
NA | TRBJ1-5 | NA | TRBV19 | TGTGCCAGTAGTACCCCGCCGGGAACTGATAGCAATCAGCCCCAGCATTTT | CASSTPPGTDSNQPQHF
once | TRBJ2-1 | TRBD2 | TRBV7-2 | TGTGCCAGCAGCTTAGGAGCGGGAGTTCGCAATGAGCAGTTCTTC | CASSLGAGVRNEQFF
NA | TRBJ1-1 | NA | TRBV4-1 | TGCGCCAGCAGCCTTCTAGATACAGGGAACACTGAAGCTTTCTTT | CASSLLDTGNTEAFF
NA | TRBJ2-1 | TRBD2 | TRBV29-1 | TGCAGCGTTGATCGCGGACGGGGGGGCATGGATGAGCAGTTCTTC | CSVDRGRGGMDEQFF
NA | TRBJ2-1 | TRBD2 | TRBV28 | TGTGCCAGCAGTGGGGGGGTCCTAAGCTCCTACAATGAGCAGTTCTTC | CASSGGVLSSYNEQFF
NA | TRBJ1-5 | TRBD1 | TRBV11-2 | TGTGCCAGCAGCTTCCTAGACTCCGGGACAGTCAATCAGCCCCAGCATTTT | CASSFLDSGTVNQPQHF
NA | TRBJ2-7 | NA | TRBV28 | TGTGCCAGCAGTTTAGTGGGAGAGGGCTCCTACGAGCAGTACTTC | CASSLVGEGSYEQYF
NA | TRBJ1-3 | TRBD1 | TRBV18 | TGTGCCAGCTCACCAGGGACAGCCGGTGGAAACACCATATATTTT | CASSPGTAGGNTIYF
NA | TRBJ1-5 | NA | TRBV30 | TGTGCCTGGGAGACAGGTCAGGGTCAGCCCCAGCATTTT | CAWETGQGQPQHF
once | TRBJ2-1 | NA | TRBV5-1 | TGCGCCAGCAGCTTGGAAGGTAGCAGTTACAATGAGCAGTTCTTC | CASSLEGSSYNEQFF
NA | TRBJ1-2 | TRBD1 | TRBV7-9 | TGTGCCAGCAGCTCCTCGACAGGGGTGAACTATGGCTACACCTTC | CASSSSTGVNYGYTF
NA | TRBJ2-5 | TRBD2 | TRBV11-3 | TGTGCCAGCAGCCCCCGGACTAGCGCGGTGAGAGAGACCCAGTACTTC | CASSPRTSAVRETQYF
NA | TRBJ2-1 | TRBD2 | TRBV7-7 | TGTGCTAGCAGCTCGGGACTAGCGGGGGCCTACAATGAGCAGTTCTTC | CASSSGLAGAYNEQFF
NA | TRBJ1-6 | NA | TRBV14 | TGTGCCAGCAGCCAGCGGGGGGAGGTTTCACCCCTCCACTTT | CASSQRGEVSPLHF
NA | TRBJ1-1 | NA | TRBV15 | TGTGCCACCAGCGACCGGCGGGTGCTTGAAGCTTTCTTT | CATSDRRVLEAFF
NA | TRBJ2-5 | NA | TRBV7-3 | TGTGCCAGCAGCTTAACAGGGGTCCAAGAGACCCAGTACTTC | CASSLTGVQETQYF
NA | TRBJ2-5 | NA | TRBV12-3/TRBV12-4 | TGTGCCAGCAGTTCCGGAGGCCTGGAGACCCAGTACTTC | CASSSGGLETQYF
NA | TRBJ1-2 | NA | TRBV27 | TGTGCCAGCAGTTTCGAGGGGAGAATGAGCGGGAACGGCTACACCTTC | CASSFEGRMSGNGYTF
NA | TRBJ2-4 | NA | TRBV7-8 | TGTGCCAGCTCTGCGGAGGGCGTATACATTCAGTACTTC | CASSAEGVYIQYF
NA | TRBJ2-2 | NA | TRBV5-1 | TGCGCCAGCAGCTGGACTTCCGGAGGGACCGGGGAGCTGTTTTTT | CASSWTSGGTGELFF
once | TRBJ1-3 | NA | TRBV15 | TGTGCCACCAGCAGAAATCATGGAAACACCATATATTTT | CATSRNHGNTIYF
NA | TRBJ2-2 | TRBD1 | TRBV19 | TGTGCCAGTAGTACGGGACAGTTGTACGGGGAGCTGTTTTTT | CASSTGQLYGELFF
NA | TRBJ1-2 | TRBD1 | TRBV6-5 | TGTGCCAGCAAACTAACAGGGGGCTCAAGCTATGGCTACACCTTC | CASKLTGGSSYGYTF
NA | TRBJ1-5 | TRBD1 | TRBV3-1/TRBV3-2 | TGTGCCAGCAGCCAAGGGTCGGCAGGGGGTGGCAATCAGCCCCAGCATTTT | CASSQGSAGGGNQPQHF
NA | TRBJ1-2 | NA | TRBV7-9 | TGTGCCAGCAGCTTAGAACAGTTATATGGCTACACCTTC | CASSLEQLYGYTF
NA | TRBJ2-7 | TRBD1 | TRBV28 | TGTGCCAGTCGCCCGGGACAGGGGAAATACGAGCAGTACTTC | CASRPGQGKYEQYF
NA | TRBJ1-6 | NA | TRBV7-8 | TGTGCCAGCAGCTTAGGGCAGGGGAATCTCTCACCCCTCCACTTT | CASSLGQGNLSPLHF
NA | TRBJ2-2 | NA | TRBV11-3 | TGTGCCAGCAGCTTAGTTGCGCGCCCCGGGGAGCTGTTTTTT | CASSLVARPGELFF
NA | TRBJ2-7 | NA | TRBV6-2/TRBV6-3 | TGTGCCAGCAGCTCTCATATTGGGGCTACCCCCTACGAGCAGTACTTC | CASSSHIGATPYEQYF